This passage covers 19 T cell receptor beta chains from one sample sequenced in a study of control samples from healthy donors and cancer patients. Libraries were prepared by immunoSEQ multiplex PCR; TCRdb keeps only in-frame clonotypes and omits some of them. The data show roughly 450,000 clones, 80% to 95% seen once. The source material was PBMCs. These TCRs come from a middle-aged man with head and neck cancer.

V gene TRBV30 combines with J gene TRBJ2-7, with D hard to call. The CDR3 is made up of 10 amino acids. Germline V gene data show CDR1 as GTSNPN and CDR2 as SVGIG (reference sequence). V gave up 5 bases and J gave up 3 bases, with 5 bases separating them. The CDR3 protein is CAWGDYEQYF. The CDR3, as DNA: TGTGCCTGGGGGGACTACGAGCAGTACTTC.

The J gene is TRBJ2-3, the V gene TRBV21-1; the table's D call, TRBD2, was not checked against the DNA. TRBV21-1 is designated a pseudogene. This CDR3 contains 19 residues. The DNA for the CDR3 is TGTGCCAGCAGCAAAAAGGGCAAAAACCTAGCGGGGTTCACAGATACGCAGTATTTT. Amino acids: CASSKKGKNLAGFTDTQYF.

V and J are TRBV27 and TRBJ2-7; 9 nucleotides line up with TRBD1. V lost 6 bases to trimming and J lost 5 bases; unmatched junction nucleotides: 14. Germline values: CDR1 MNHEY, CDR2 SMNVEV (reference sequence). The CDR3 consists of 16 residues. The CDR3 DNA sequence: TGTGCCAGCAGAACAACCCCGGACAGGGGCAGTCACGAGCAGTACTTC. This codes for CASRTTPDRGSHEQYF.

The chain uses TRBV7-8 and TRBJ1-1; D not certain. With 0 bases removed from V and 1 base from J, the gap between germline ends came to 12 bases. The CDR3 runs 16 residues. Germline V lookup: CDR1 SGHVS, CDR2 FQNEAQ. CDR3 DNA: TGTGCCAGCAGCTTAGCGTACGTCAGACGGAACACTGAAGCTTTCTTT. Translation gives CASSLAYVRRNTEAFF. Variable domain in full (rest from reference TRBV7-8 and TRBJ1-1): GAGVSQSPRYKVAKRGQDVALRCDPISGHVSLFWYQQALGQGPEFLTYFQNEAQLDKSGLPSDRFFAERPEGSVSTLKIQRTQQEDSAVYLCASSLAYVRRNTEAFFGQGTRLTVV.

This chain links TRBV24-1 with TRBJ1-2; D remains unclear. Trimming removed 2 bases at V and 7 bases at J, with 16 bases between. This CDR3 contains 15 residues. Germline CDR1 and CDR2: KGHDR and SFDVKD. The CDR3 region has the DNA TGTGCCACCAGTGATTCTGACGGAACCCTGGGTGGCTACACCTTC. This encodes CATSDSDGTLGGYTF.

The rearrangement joins TRBV5-6 to TRBJ2-7; D remains unclear. Germline V gene sequence: CDR1 SGHDT, CDR2 YYEEEE. The CDR3 consists of 11 residues. V was trimmed by 4 bases and J by 7 bases, leaving 9 bases between them. The CDR3: CASSQLLEQYF. Here the CDR3 DNA reads TGTGCCAGCAGCCAGCTTTTGGAGCAGTACTTC.

This rearrangement joins TRBV28 to TRBJ2-5; D remains ambiguous. The CDR3 loop spans 15 amino acids. Germline V gene lookup returns CDR1 MDHEN and CDR2 SYDVKM. The V gene lost 0 bases and the J gene lost 1 base, with 9 bases spanning the gap. The DNA for the CDR3 is TGTGCCAGCAGTTTATGGATGGCTACCCAAGAGACCCAGTACTTC. It translates to CASSLWMATQETQYF.

This chain links TRBV13 with TRBJ2-3; D is unclear. V lost 2 bases and J lost 5, with 11 bases in between. The CDR3 totals 14 residues. CDR1 is PRHDT, CDR2 FYEKMQ, per germline (reference sequence). Here the CDR3 DNA reads TGTGCCAGCAGCTTAAGTGATAATATAGATACGCAGTATTTT. This codes for CASSLSDNIDTQYF.

The CDR3 nucleotides are TGTGCCATCAGTGAAAGAGGGGGACTAGCGGGAGGCCCGCAAGAGACCCAGTACTTC. It yields the protein CAISERGGLAGGPQETQYF. This rearrangement joins TRBV10-3 to TRBJ2-5, with 15 bases that match TRBD2. CDR1 and CDR2 (germline): ENHRY, SYGVKD. This CDR3 is built from 19 residues. V dropped 3 bases and J dropped 2; count of bases not matched to a gene: 10.

A single count supports this clone. The chain couples TRBV7-9 to TRBJ1-1; no firm D call. V dropped 7 bases and J dropped 5 bases, with 17 bases sitting between them. Germline lookup yields CDR1 SEHNR and CDR2 FQNEAQ (reference sequence). CDR3 length: 14 residues. The CDR3 spells CASTEFLSKTEAFF. The DNA of the CDR3 is TGTGCCAGCACCGAATTCCTAAGTAAAACTGAAGCTTTCTTT.

This chain links TRBV29-1 with TRBJ2-1; TRBD2 matches 12 bases. V shed 6 bases, J shed 0 bases, and the junction held 3 bases outside the gene matches. The CDR3 totals 15 residues. CDR1 and CDR2 from the germline V gene are SQVTM and ANQGSEA. The CDR3 here is CSVRTSGTSYNEQFF. Here the CDR3 DNA reads TGCAGCGTCCGGACTAGCGGGACCTCCTACAATGAGCAGTTCTTC.

The chain carries TRBV4-2 and TRBJ1-1, with unresolved D. Germline V CDR1 and CDR2: LGHNA, YNFKEQ. Trimming took off 6 bases at V and 5 bases at J, with 22 bases between the two ends. This CDR3 contains 16 residues. The CDR3 here is CASSRGSSGWHTEAFF. As DNA, the CDR3 is TGTGCCAGCAGTCGCGGGTCTTCCGGCTGGCATACTGAAGCTTTCTTT.

This chain uses TRBV7-9 with TRBJ1-1, with 7 bases fitting TRBD1. The CDR3 has 14 amino acids. Losses at the gene ends were 3 bases for V and 2 bases for J; bases not matched to a gene: 3. Germline V gene data show CDR1 as SEHNR and CDR2 as FQNEAQ (reference sequence). The CDR3 DNA reads as TGTGCCAGCAGCTTCCAGGGGGTCAACACTGAAGCTTTCTTT. The encoded protein is CASSFQGVNTEAFF.

The V and J genes are TRBV29-1 and TRBJ2-2, with 9 positions matching TRBD1. The length of the CDR3 is 14 residues. Per germline, CDR1 SQVTM and CDR2 ANQGSEA. The V gene end was trimmed by 6 bases and the J gene end by 4 bases; junction bases not matched to a gene: 6. CDR3 in amino acids: CSVAGTGPTGELFF. CDR3 in DNA: TGCAGCGTGGCCGGGACAGGGCCCACCGGGGAGCTGTTTTTT.

This chain connects TRBV4-2 to TRBJ2-7; a possible D gene is TRBD1 (5 bases). The CDR3 runs 14 residues. Germline lookup yields CDR1 LGHNA and CDR2 YNFKEQ. Trimming removed 0 bases from V and 3 bases from J, with 9 bases in between. CDR3 amino acids: CASSQERGIYEQYF. CDR3 nucleotide sequence: TGTGCCAGCAGCCAAGAAAGGGGTATCTACGAGCAGTACTTC.

As concerns this clone: The sample contains more than one DNA sequence encoding this CDR3. This chain joins TRBV12-3 or TRBV12-4 and TRBJ2-5; D may match TRBD1 or TRBD2 (5 bases each). CDR3 length equals 13 residues. V was trimmed by 5 bases and J by 5 bases, leaving 12 bases between them. The CDR3 loop is CASSLGTKETQYF. The CDR3 DNA follows: TGTGCCAGCAGTCTTGGGACGAAGGAGACCCAGTACTTC.

This sequence joins TRBV12-5 and TRBJ2-3, with D possibly matching TRBD2 (7 bases). V was trimmed by 1 base and J by 1 base, leaving 12 bases between them. CDR3 length: 16 residues. Germline CDR1 is LGHNT and CDR2 is FRNRAP. The CDR3 here is CASGLAAGGRTDTQYF. CDR3 sequence (DNA): TGTGCTAGTGGTTTGGCGGCCGGGGGGCGCACAGATACGCAGTATTTT. Together with reference TRBV12-5 and TRBJ2-3, the CDR3 gives the full variable domain: DARVTQTPRHKVTEMGQEVTMRCQPILGHNTVFWYRQTMMQGLELLAYFRNRAPLDDSGMPKDRFSAEMPDATLATLKIQPSEPRDSAVYFCASGLAAGGRTDTQYFGPGTRLTVL.

This clone was seen only once. This chain uses TRBV4-3 with TRBJ2-7; 9 bases are shared with TRBD1. V shed 4 bases, J shed 1 base, and the junction held 2 bases outside the gene matches. The CDR3 covers 14 residues. Germline V gene sequence: CDR1 LGHNA, CDR2 YSLEER. The CDR3 loop reads CASSPTGGSYEQYF. The CDR3 DNA reads as TGCGCCAGCAGCCCGACAGGGGGATCCTACGAGCAGTACTTC.

The CDR3, as DNA: TGTGCCAGCAGCCAGCCTTGGGGGCGGAGAGGTGCGGGAAACACCGGGGAGCTGTTTTTT. Translated, it gives CASSQPWGRRGAGNTGELFF. The J gene is TRBJ2-2, the V gene TRBV5-4, with D possibly being TRBD1 or TRBD2 (6 bases each). Trimming cost V 4 bases and J 2 bases, with 27 bases left between them. Germline values: CDR1 SGHNT, CDR2 YYREEE (reference sequence). This CDR3 region has 20 residues.